Presented here are 2 T cell receptor beta chains from one specimen sequenced in a study of T cell responses to AZD1222 COVID-19 vaccine. Generated by immunoSEQ multiplex PCR, the TCRdb table keeps only in-frame clones and is missing some. The table shows around 120,000 clones, with roughly 84% occurring only once. The sequenced sample was peripheral blood, obtained 28 days after the second AZD1222 dose. These receptors came from an adult who received the AZD1222 COVID-19 vaccine.

This chain connects TRBV6-1 to TRBJ2-7; possibly TRBD2 for D (6 bases). CDR1 is MNHNS, CDR2 SASEGT, per germline. The CDR3 contains 15 residues. The germline V and J ends were trimmed by 3 bases and 1 base, with 13 bases remaining between them. The CDR3 spells CASSEGGAGSYEQYF. The CDR3 DNA sequence: TGTGCCAGCAGTGAGGGGGGTGCGGGGTCCTACGAGCAGTACTTC.

This clone was counted once. This chain uses TRBV7-8 with TRBJ1-5; TRBD1 matches 7 bases. Per the germline V gene, CDR1 is SGHVS and CDR2 is FQNEAQ. CDR3 size: 17 residues. Trimming cost V 7 bases and J 3 bases; bases outside gene matches: 15. The CDR3 nucleotides are TGTGCCAGCAACCAAAACCGGGACAGCAGATTCAATCAGCCCCAGCATTTT. As protein: CASNQNRDSRFNQPQHF.